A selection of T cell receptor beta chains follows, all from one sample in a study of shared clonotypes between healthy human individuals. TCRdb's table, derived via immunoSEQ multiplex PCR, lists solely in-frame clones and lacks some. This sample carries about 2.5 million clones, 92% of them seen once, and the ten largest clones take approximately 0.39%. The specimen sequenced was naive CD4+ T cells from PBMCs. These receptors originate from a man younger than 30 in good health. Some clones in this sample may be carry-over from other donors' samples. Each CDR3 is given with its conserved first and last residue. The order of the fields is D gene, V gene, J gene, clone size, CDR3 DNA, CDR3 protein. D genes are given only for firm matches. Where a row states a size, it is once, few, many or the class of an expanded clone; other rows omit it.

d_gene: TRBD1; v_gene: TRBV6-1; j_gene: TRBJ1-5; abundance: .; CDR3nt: TGTGCCAGCACACAACAACCGGGACAGGGCCAGCCCCAGCATTTT; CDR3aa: CASTQQPGQGQPQHF
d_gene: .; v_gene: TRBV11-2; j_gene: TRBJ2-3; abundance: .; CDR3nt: TGTGCCAGCAGTCCCCGGGAGTCCTCAGGGAGTCCGCAGTATTTT; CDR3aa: CASSPRESSGSPQYF
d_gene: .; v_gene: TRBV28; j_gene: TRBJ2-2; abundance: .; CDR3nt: TGTGCCAGCTTAGGGTCGAACACCGGGGAGCTGTTTTTT; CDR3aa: CASLGSNTGELFF
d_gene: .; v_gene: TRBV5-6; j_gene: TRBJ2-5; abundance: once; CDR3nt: TGTGCCAGCAGCTTCTCCGGGAAAGAGACCCAGTACTTC; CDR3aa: CASSFSGKETQYF
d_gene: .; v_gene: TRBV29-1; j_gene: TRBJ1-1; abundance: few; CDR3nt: TGCAGCGCCGCAGGAGCAAGCACTGAAGCTTTCTTT; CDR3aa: CSAAGASTEAFF
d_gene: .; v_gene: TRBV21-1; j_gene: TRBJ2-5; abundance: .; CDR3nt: TGTGCCAGCACTTATAGAGAGAGGGAGACCCAGTACTTC; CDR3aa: CASTYRERETQYF
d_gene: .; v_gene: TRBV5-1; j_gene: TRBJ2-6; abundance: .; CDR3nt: TGCGCCAGCAGCTCGGTAGTAGCTGGGGCCAACGTCCTGACTTTC; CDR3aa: CASSSVVAGANVLTF
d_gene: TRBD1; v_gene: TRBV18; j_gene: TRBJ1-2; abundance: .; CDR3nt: TGTGCCAGCTCACCATCACAGGGGGTACTCACCTATGGCTACACCTTC; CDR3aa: CASSPSQGVLTYGYTF
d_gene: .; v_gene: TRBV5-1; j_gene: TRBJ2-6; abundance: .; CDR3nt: TGCGCCAGCAGCTTGGTGACAGCCTCTGGGGCCAACGTCCTGACTTTC; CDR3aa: CASSLVTASGANVLTF
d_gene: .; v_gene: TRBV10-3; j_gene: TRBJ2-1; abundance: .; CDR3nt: TGTGCCATCCGCATGATGGGGGGACAGACAAACAATGAGCAGTTCTTC; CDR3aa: CAIRMMGGQTNNEQFF
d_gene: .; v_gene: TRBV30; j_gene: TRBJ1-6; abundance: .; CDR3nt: TGTGCCTGGAGTGTACTGGGGGCGGGGAATTCACCCCTCCACTTT; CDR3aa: CAWSVLGAGNSPLHF
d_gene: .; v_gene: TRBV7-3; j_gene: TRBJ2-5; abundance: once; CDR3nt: TGTGCCAGCAGCTTATTCGGAACTGGCAGGGGAGTGGAGACCCAGTACTTC; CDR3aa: CASSLFGTGRGVETQYF
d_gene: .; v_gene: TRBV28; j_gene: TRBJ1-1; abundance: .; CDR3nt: TGTGCCACGCTATTATCGGGGCTGAACACTGAAGCTTTCTTT; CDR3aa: CATLLSGLNTEAFF
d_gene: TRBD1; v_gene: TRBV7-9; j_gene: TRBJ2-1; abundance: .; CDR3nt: TGTGCCAGCAGCCACGACAGGGGGTTTGCCTACAATGAGCAGTTCTTC; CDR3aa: CASSHDRGFAYNEQFF
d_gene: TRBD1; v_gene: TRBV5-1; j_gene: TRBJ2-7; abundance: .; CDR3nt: TGCGCCAGCAGCACGGGGACAGGGTCCCACGAGCAGTACTTC; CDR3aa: CASSTGTGSHEQYF
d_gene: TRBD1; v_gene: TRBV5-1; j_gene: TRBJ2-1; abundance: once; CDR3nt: TGCGCCAGCGGCAAGACCGGGACAGGGAGCCACAATGAGCAGTTCTTC; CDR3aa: CASGKTGTGSHNEQFF
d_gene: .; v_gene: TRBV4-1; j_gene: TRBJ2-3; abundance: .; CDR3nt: TGCGCCAGCAGCCAACGCCTGGCGGTCCACACAGATACGCAGTATTTT; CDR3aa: CASSQRLAVHTDTQYF
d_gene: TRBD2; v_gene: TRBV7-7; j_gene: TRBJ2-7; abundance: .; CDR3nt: TGTGCCAGCAGCCCGGTGCAGGGCGGGGGTCTCCACGAGCAGTACTTC; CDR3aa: CASSPVQGGGLHEQYF
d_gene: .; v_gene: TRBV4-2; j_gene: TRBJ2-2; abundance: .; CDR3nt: TGTGCCAGCAGCCATTGGGAAGGGGGGACCGGGGAGCTGTTTTTT; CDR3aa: CASSHWEGGTGELFF
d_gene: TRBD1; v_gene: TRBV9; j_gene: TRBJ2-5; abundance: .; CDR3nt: TGTGCCAGCAGCGTGAACCCACAGGGGTTCCAAGAGACCCAGTACTTC; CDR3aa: CASSVNPQGFQETQYF
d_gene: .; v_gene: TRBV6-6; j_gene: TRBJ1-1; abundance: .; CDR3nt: TGTGCCAGCAGTTACAGGCAGGGAGGCACTGAAGCTTTCTTT; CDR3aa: CASSYRQGGTEAFF
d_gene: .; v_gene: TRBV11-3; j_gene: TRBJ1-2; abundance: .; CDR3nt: TGTGCCAGCAGCTTAGATCGGACTGGGGTAGGGTATGGCTACACCTTC; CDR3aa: CASSLDRTGVGYGYTF
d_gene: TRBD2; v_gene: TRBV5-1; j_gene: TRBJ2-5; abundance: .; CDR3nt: TGCGCCAGCAGCTGGGGGACTAGCGGGAGTCTTATTCAAGAGACCCAGTACTTC; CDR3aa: CASSWGTSGSLIQETQYF
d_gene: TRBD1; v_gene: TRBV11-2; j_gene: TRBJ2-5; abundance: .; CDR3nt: TGTGCCAGCAGCTCGATGGACAGGCCAGAGACCCAGTACTTC; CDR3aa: CASSSMDRPETQYF
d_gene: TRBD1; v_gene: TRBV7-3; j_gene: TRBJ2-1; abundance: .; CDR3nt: TGTGCCAGCAGCGTCGACAGGGCCGGTTACAATGAGCAGTTCTTC; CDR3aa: CASSVDRAGYNEQFF
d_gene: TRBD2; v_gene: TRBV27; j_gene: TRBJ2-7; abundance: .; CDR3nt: TGTGCCAGCAGGCCCCGACTAGCGGGAGGGGGATCCGAGCAGTACTTC; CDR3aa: CASRPRLAGGGSEQYF
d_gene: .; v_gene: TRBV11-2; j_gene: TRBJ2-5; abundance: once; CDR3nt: TGTGCCAGCAGCTCCCGGCGGCCCGGCCGGGAGACCCAGTACTTC; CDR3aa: CASSSRRPGRETQYF
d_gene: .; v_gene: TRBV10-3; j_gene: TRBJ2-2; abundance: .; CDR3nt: TGTGCCATCGGGGTTCCGGGACAGAACACCGGGGAGCTGTTTTTT; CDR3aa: CAIGVPGQNTGELFF
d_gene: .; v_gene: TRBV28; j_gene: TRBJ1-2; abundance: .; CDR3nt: TGTGCCAGCAGTCCCGACAGTTACTATGGCTACACCTTC; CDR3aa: CASSPDSYYGYTF
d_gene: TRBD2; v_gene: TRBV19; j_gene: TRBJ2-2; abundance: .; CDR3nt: TGTGCCAGTAGGCTAGCGGGAGGGCTTGGCACCGGGGAGCTGTTTTTT; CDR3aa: CASRLAGGLGTGELFF
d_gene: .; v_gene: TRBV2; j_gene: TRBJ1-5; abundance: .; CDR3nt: TGTGCCAGCAGTGAAGCCCCGACAAGTCAGCCCCAGCATTTT; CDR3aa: CASSEAPTSQPQHF
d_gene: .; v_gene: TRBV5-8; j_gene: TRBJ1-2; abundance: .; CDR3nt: TGTGCCAGCAGCTTTCAGGGTAACTATGGCTACACCTTC; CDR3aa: CASSFQGNYGYTF
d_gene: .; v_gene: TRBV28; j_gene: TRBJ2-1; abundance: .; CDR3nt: TGTGCCACCCAGTTAGCCTCGGCGGGCGGCAATGAGCAGTTCTTC; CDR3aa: CATQLASAGGNEQFF
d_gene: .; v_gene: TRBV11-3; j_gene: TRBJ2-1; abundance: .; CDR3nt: TGTGCCAGCAGCTCTTCCTCAAATGAGCAGTTCTTC; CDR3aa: CASSSSSNEQFF
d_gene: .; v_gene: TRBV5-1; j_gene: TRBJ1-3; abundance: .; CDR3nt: TGCGCCAGCAGCTTGGTGATGGGGTCTGGAAACACCATATATTTT; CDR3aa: CASSLVMGSGNTIYF
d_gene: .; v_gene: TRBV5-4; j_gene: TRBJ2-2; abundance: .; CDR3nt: TGTGCCAGCAGCTTAGGCGGAAGGAACACCGGGGAGCTGTTTTTT; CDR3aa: CASSLGGRNTGELFF
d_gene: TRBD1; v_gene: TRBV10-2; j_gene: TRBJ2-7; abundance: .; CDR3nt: TGCGCCAGCAGAACAACCGGACAGGGGAACCGCTACGAGCAGTACTTC; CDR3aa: CASRTTGQGNRYEQYF
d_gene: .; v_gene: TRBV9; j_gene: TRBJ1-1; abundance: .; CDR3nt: TGTGCCAGCAGCGCCCGTCAATACGGGGACGAACCTGAAGCTTTCTTT; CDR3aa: CASSARQYGDEPEAFF
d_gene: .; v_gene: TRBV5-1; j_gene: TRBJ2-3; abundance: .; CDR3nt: TGCGCCAGCAGCGGGGGGAGGACCGCAGATACGCAGTATTTT; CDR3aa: CASSGGRTADTQYF
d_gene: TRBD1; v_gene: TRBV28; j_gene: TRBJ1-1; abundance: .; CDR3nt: TGTGCCACCCGAAGGGGGAAACAGGGGCCGCTGTCGATCGCTTTCTTT; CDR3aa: CATRRGKQGPLSIAFF
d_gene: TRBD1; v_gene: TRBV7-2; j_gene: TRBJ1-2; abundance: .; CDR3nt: TGTGCCAGCAGCACAGGGGGCAACTATGGCTACACCTTC; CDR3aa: CASSTGGNYGYTF
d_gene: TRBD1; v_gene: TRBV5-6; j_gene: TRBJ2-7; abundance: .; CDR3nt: TGTGCCAGCAGTCCCAACGGTGGGACAGGGCACTACGAGCAGTACTTC; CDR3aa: CASSPNGGTGHYEQYF
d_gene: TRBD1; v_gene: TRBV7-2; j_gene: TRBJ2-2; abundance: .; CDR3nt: TGTGCCAGCAGGTGGGACAGGGACACCGGGGAGCTGTTTTTT; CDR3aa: CASRWDRDTGELFF
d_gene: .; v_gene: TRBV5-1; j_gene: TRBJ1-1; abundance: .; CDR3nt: TGCGCCAGCAGCTTGGTCTTTCTTGGGGATACTGAAGCTTTCTTT; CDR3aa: CASSLVFLGDTEAFF
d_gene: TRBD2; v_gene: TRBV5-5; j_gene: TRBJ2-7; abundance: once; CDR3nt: TGTGCCAGCAGCTTGTCCCTGGGGGCGACTAGCGGACGTCGCCACGAGCAGTACTTC; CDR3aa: CASSLSLGATSGRRHEQYF
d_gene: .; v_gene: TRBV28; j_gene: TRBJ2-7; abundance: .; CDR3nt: TGTGCCAGCAGTCCCACCGTTTTCGAGGGCTCCTACGAGCAGTACTTC; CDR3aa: CASSPTVFEGSYEQYF
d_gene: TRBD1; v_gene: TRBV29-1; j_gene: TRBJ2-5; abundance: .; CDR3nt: TGCAGCGGGTTAACAGGGGGACAAGAGACCCAGTACTTC; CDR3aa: CSGLTGGQETQYF
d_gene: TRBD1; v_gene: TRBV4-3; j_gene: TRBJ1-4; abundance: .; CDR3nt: TGCGCCAGCAGCCTAGGCAGGGGGGCTAATGAAAAACTGTTTTTT; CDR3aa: CASSLGRGANEKLFF
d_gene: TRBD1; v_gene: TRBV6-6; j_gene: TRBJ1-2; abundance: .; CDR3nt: TGTGCCAGCAGTTACGTACAGGGGGGCGAATATGGCTACACCTTC; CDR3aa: CASSYVQGGEYGYTF
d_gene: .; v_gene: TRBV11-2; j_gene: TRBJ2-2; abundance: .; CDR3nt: TGTGCCAGCAGCTCTGATCACACCGGGGAGCTGTTTTTT; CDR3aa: CASSSDHTGELFF
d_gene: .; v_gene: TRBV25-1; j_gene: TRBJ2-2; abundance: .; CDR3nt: TGTGCCAGCAGTGAAGGTGGGGTTTCGAACACCGGGGAGCTGTTTTTT; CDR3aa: CASSEGGVSNTGELFF
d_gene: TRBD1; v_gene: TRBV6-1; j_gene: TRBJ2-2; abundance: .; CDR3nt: TGTGCCAGCAGTTATGACAGGGCCGGGGAGCTGTTTTTT; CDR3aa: CASSYDRAGELFF
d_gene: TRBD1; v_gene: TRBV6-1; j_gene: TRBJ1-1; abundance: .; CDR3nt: TGTGCCAGCAGTGAGAGGGGGCGCGGAACTGAAGCTTTCTTT; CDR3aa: CASSERGRGTEAFF
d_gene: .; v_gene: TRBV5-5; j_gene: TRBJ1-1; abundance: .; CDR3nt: TGTGCCAGCAGCTTGATGGCGTCAGAAGCTTTCTTT; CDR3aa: CASSLMASEAFF
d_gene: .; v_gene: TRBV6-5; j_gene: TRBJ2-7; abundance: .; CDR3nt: TGTACCAGCCGACGCGGACGGGCCTCCTACGAGCAGTACTTC; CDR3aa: CTSRRGRASYEQYF
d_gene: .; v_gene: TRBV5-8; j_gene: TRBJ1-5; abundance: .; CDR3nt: TGTGCCAGCAGCCTGACGAACAGGGCGGATCAGCCCCAGCATTTT; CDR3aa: CASSLTNRADQPQHF
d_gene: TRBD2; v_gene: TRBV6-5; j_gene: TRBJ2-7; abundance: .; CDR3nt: TGTGCCAGCAGTCCGCATAGCGGGATAGTATACGAGCAGTACTTC; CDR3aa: CASSPHSGIVYEQYF
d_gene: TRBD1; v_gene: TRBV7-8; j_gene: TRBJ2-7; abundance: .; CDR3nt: TGTGCCAGCAGCTTAGCTCAGGACAGGGGGCGCTTCAACGAGCAGTACTTC; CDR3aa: CASSLAQDRGRFNEQYF
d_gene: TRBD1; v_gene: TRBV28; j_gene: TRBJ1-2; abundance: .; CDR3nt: TGTGCCAGCAGTTTCCAGGGGGCAAGATATGGCTACACCTTC; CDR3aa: CASSFQGARYGYTF